What follows is one T cell receptor (beta chain) and its context. Its antigen remains unknown. The sample comes from a study of post-analysis software for immune sequencing data. Study in general: Recorded disease courses covered relapsing-remitting, secondary progressive and progressive-relapsing multiple sclerosis. Some patients had no subtype annotation. Study-level findings and limits: Relative to controls, patients had about 5 TRBV segments at higher frequency, with TRBV5-6, TRBV5-1 and TRBV20-1 among these. Versus controls, multiple sclerosis patients showed significantly lower diversity (normalized Chao1). Co-batched samples clustered tightly together by F measure.

Trimming left V 3 bases short and J 7 bases short, with 12 bases between. CDR3 length: 14 amino acids. CDR1 is MGHDK, CDR2 SYGVNS, per germline. TCR beta libraries were prepared from cDNA with unique molecular identifiers. Using its own MiXCR run on the PCR reads, TCRdb lists one record per CDR3 protein. This sample yields about 570,000 distinct CDR3 sequences, of which 34% are seen a single time; 4.5% to 7.5% belongs to the top ten. The chain carries TRBV25-1 and TRBJ1-4, with D possibly TRBD1 on 6 matching bases. The receptor was isolated from a girl aged 2-17 years with multiple sclerosis. Sequenced sample: blood. The CDR3 is CASSELGGREKLFF. The CDR3 nucleotides are TGTGCCAGCAGTGAGCTAGGGGGGCGTGAAAAACTGTTTTTT.